The sample holds a few counts of the clone carrying this TCR beta chain. Antigen specificity is unknown. The unexposed donors gave CD4+ T cells in 2011-2018, prior to COVID-19. Isolation of CD4+ T cells took place after around 11 days in culture. As cell numbers allowed, unexposed-donor CD4+ T cells faced SARS-CoV-2 S/N and four cold-coronavirus spikes. Germline V gene sequence: CDR1 SEHNR, CDR2 FQNEAQ (reference sequence). The CDR3 contains 15 residues. V was pared by 4 bases and J by 5 bases, with 5 bases of the junction left unmatched. The data are from a study of CD4 T cells in relation to SARS-CoV-2 and coronaviruses. Study overall: PBMCs were cultured with antigen for nine to ten days before TCR beta sequencing.

Data came from immunoSEQ multiplex PCR; TCRdb stores just in-frame clones and leaves some out. The sample has about 15,000 clones, 70% to 80% seen once. The sequenced sample consisted of CD4+ T cells from PBMCs, cultured in vitro. The chain employs TRBV7-9 and TRBJ2-5; 12 positions match TRBD1. The receptor was isolated from a human donor in good health. Here the CDR3 DNA reads TGTGCCAGCAGCTCGGGACAGGGGGCTTTCGAGACCCAGTACTTC. This sequence encodes CASSSGQGAFETQYF.